The 19 T cell receptor beta chains given below trace back to one sample, sequenced in a study of blood T cells in healthy people across ages (dated by TCRdb to 2014 to 2015). The library came from 5' RACE. These reads were obtained on an Illumina HiSeq 2500. A second PCR of roughly 6 to 11 cycles was run with a J-beta primer mix and a sample-barcoded 5' primer. TCRdb reran the public reads through fastp at Q25 and MiXCR, keeping productive beta chains. Identical CDR3 protein sequences are pooled into one entry, listed with their most common genes and DNA. The sample has about 720,000 distinct CDR3 sequences on record, 20% to 25% of them singletons. Of the sample, more than 3% falls within the top ten clones. The sample also formed part of further work on T cells of mothers and their children.

The sequencing sample was made of blood. The receptors originated from a boy between 10 and 17 years old in good health.

V and J are TRBV5-1 and TRBJ1-3; D unclear. The CDR3 runs to 16 residues. Germline V CDR1 and CDR2: SGHRS, YFSETQ. The V gene lost 5 bases and the J gene lost 0 bases, with 15 bases spanning the gap. The CDR3 bases are TGCGCCAGCAGGGACGACTCTTTCGACTCTGGAAACACCATATATTTT. Encoded protein: CASRDDSFDSGNTIYF.

This clonotype occurred a few times. V gene TRBV7-2 combines with J gene TRBJ2-5, with D hard to call. V lost 6 bases and J lost 3, with 11 bases in between. The CDR3 is 13 residues long. Germline CDR1 SGHTA, CDR2 FQGNSA. CDR3 DNA sequence: TGTGCCAGCAGTAACTTAGTGAAAGAGACCCAGTACTTC. It is translated as CASSNLVKETQYF.

This clonotype has only a few counts. The V gene is TRBV6-1, the J gene TRBJ1-1; D is possibly TRBD1 (5 bases). Trimming shortened V by 8 bases and J by 8 bases, and 12 bases separated the two germline ends. The V gene's germline CDR1 is MNHNS and CDR2 SASEGT. The CDR3 loop spans 11 amino acids. As DNA, the CDR3 is TGTGCCAGCCGGGGCCCGGCCGAAGCTTTCTTT. It yields the protein CASRGPAEAFF.

This clonotype was seen many times. The chain is built from TRBV7-2 and TRBJ1-2; 9 bases agree with TRBD1. With 5 bases clipped from V and 4 bases from J, the junction kept 8 bases outside the gene matches. The CDR3 is 15 residues long. Germline CDR1 SGHTA, CDR2 FQGNSA. The CDR3 here is CASSRGQGGGYGYTF. The CDR3 DNA reads TGTGCCAGCAGCAGGGGACAGGGAGGCGGCTATGGCTACACCTTC.

The chain has TRBV9 and TRBJ2-5, with D possibly matching TRBD1 (6 bases). This CDR3 region has 15 residues. Germline V gives CDR1 SGDLS, CDR2 YYNGEE. Trimming cost V 4 bases and J 5 bases, with 18 bases left between them. The CDR3 sequence: CASSMTGRSGETQYF. The CDR3 DNA reads as TGTGCCAGCAGCATGACAGGTCGGTCAGGGGAGACCCAGTACTTC.

This chain links TRBV14 with TRBJ1-1, with D possibly TRBD1 on 5 matching bases. Germline lookup yields CDR1 SGHDN and CDR2 FVKESK. The V gene lost 2 bases and the J gene lost 0 bases, with 10 bases spanning the gap. The CDR3 is made up of 15 amino acids. CDR3 sequence (DNA): TGTGCCAGCAGCCAAAGGGGCAGCATGAACACTGAAGCTTTCTTT. Protein product: CASSQRGSMNTEAFF. The complete variable domain, with remaining parts taken from reference TRBV14 and TRBJ1-1, reads EAGVTQFPSHSVIEKGQTVTLRCDPISGHDNLYWYRRVMGKEIKFLLHFVKESKQDESGMPNNRFLAERTGGTYSTLKVQPAELEDSGVYFCASSQRGSMNTEAFFGQGTRLTVV.

This clonotype has just a few counts. The chain recombines TRBV6-6 with TRBJ2-7; TRBD2 might be the D (5 bases). Looked up from germline, CDR1 is MNHNY and CDR2 is SVGAGI (reference sequence). The V end lost 9 bases, the J end lost 3 bases, and 15 bases lay between the germline ends. The CDR3 is 13 amino acids. The CDR3 loop reads CASSVLKIYEQYF. In DNA form, the CDR3 reads TGTGCCAGTAGCGTCTTAAAAATCTACGAGCAGTACTTC.

A few counts support this clonotype. The chain links TRBV2 to TRBJ1-1; 8 nucleotides agree with TRBD1. The CDR3 totals 16 residues. V lost 5 bases to trimming and J lost 2 bases; unmatched junction nucleotides: 10. The V gene's germline CDR1 is SNHLY and CDR2 FYNNEI. CDR3 bases: TGTGCCAGCAGTCAACTCACAGGGGGTGTTAACACTGAAGCTTTCTTT. Translation: CASSQLTGGVNTEAFF.

The table lists this clonotype with a few counts. J is TRBJ1-2 and V is TRBV7-2; no clear D gene. Germline V gives CDR1 SGHTA, CDR2 FQGNSA. The V and J ends lost 1 base and 0 bases respectively, with 9 bases between them. The CDR3 has 15 amino acids. The CDR3 region is CASSLVGLTNYGYTF. CDR3 bases: TGTGCCAGCAGCTTAGTCGGACTAACTAACTATGGCTACACCTTC. Full variable domain (missing parts from reference TRBV7-2 and TRBJ1-2): GAGVSQSPSNKVTEKGKDVELRCDPISGHTALYWYRQSLGQGLEFLIYFQGNSAPDKSGLPSDRFSAERTGGSVSTLTIQRTQQEDSAVYLCASSLVGLTNYGYTFGSGTRLTVV.

The chain combines TRBV7-2 with TRBJ2-3; 10 bases align to TRBD1. The V segment lost 2 bases and the J segment 6 bases; nucleotides outside the gene matches: 8. The CDR3 has 16 residues. Germline V gene data show CDR1 as SGHTA and CDR2 as FQGNSA. The CDR3 coding sequence is TGTGCCAGCAGCTTAACATCCGGGACAGGGGCCGATACGCAGTATTTT. Amino acids: CASSLTSGTGADTQYF.

V usage is TRBV21-1 and J usage is TRBJ2-5; the table assigns TRBD1, which was not confirmed against the DNA. Judging by the DNA end, TRBJ2-1 fits better; the J call may be wrong. TRBV21-1 is noted as a pseudogene. The length of the CDR3 is 16 residues. The CDR3 reads CASSLNRGECYNEQFF. As DNA, the CDR3 is TGTGCCAGCAGCCTTAACAGGGGAGAATGCTACAATGAGCAGTTCTTC.

The V call is TRBV7-2, the J call TRBJ2-3; D uncertain. The CDR3 sequence is 12 residues long. Germline values: CDR1 SGHTA, CDR2 FQGNSA. V was pared by 3 bases and J by 6 bases, with 7 bases between. In DNA form, the CDR3 reads TGTGCCAGCAGCTTTGTGGAGGATACGCAGTATTTT. Its translation is CASSFVEDTQYF.

The chain combines TRBV18 with TRBJ2-5; a weak D match, TRBD1 (6 bases). With 6 bases removed from V and 5 bases from J, the gap between germline ends came to 16 bases. Germline V gene data show CDR1 as KGHSH and CDR2 as LQKENI. The CDR3 length is 14 residues. CDR3 sequence reads: CASSQDRPPETQYF. The DNA of the CDR3 is TGTGCCAGCTCGCAAGACAGGCCCCCGGAGACCCAGTACTTC.

This clonotype was observed a few times. This rearrangement joins TRBV29-1 to TRBJ2-7; possibly TRBD1 or TRBD2 for D (5 bases each). Germline assignment: CDR1 SQVTM and CDR2 ANQGSEA. The V and J ends lost 7 bases and 0 bases respectively, with 13 bases between them. This CDR3 region has 13 residues. The CDR3 is CSAGTSSSYEQYF. The CDR3, as DNA: TGCAGCGCTGGGACGTCGAGCTCCTACGAGCAGTACTTC.

The V and J genes are TRBV7-8 and TRBJ2-7; D is unclear. V was cut by 1 base and J by 0 bases, with 13 bases left in between. Germline CDR1 is SGHVS and CDR2 is FQNEAQ. The length of the CDR3 is 16 residues. Written as DNA, the CDR3 is TGTGCCAGCAGCTTAGGCGAGGATTACCGCTCCTACGAGCAGTACTTC. Amino acid sequence: CASSLGEDYRSYEQYF.

This clonotype was counted between two and nine times. For the CDR3, the DNA is TGTGCCAGCTCGAGCGGGAGCACCGGGGAGCTGTTTTTT. Protein sequence: CASSSGSTGELFF. The chain combines TRBV6-4 with TRBJ2-2, with 8 positions matching TRBD2. Losses at the gene ends were 8 bases for V and 4 bases for J; bases not matched to a gene: 3. Germline CDR1 and CDR2: MRHNA and SNTAGT. The CDR3 contains 13 residues.

Here the CDR3 reads CAWDPGQGGEKLFF. The CDR3 nucleotides are TGTGCCTGGGATCCGGGACAGGGAGGTGAAAAACTGTTTTTT. The chain is built from TRBV30 and TRBJ1-4, with 9 bases that match TRBD1. The CDR3 spans 14 residues. Germline-derived CDR1 and CDR2 are GTSNPN and SVGIG (reference sequence). V lost 5 bases, J lost 7 bases, and 8 bases stayed unmatched.

The gene calls are TRBV4-3 and TRBJ1-1; 11 bases align to TRBD1. The ends lost 0 bases at V and 6 bases at J; junction bases unmatched: 9. Germline lookup yields CDR1 LGHNA and CDR2 YSLEER. The CDR3 runs to 17 residues. CDR3 DNA: TGCGCCAGCAGCCAAGATCCAGGACAGGGGGCGGGGGCTGAAGCTTTCTTT. Its protein is CASSQDPGQGAGAEAFF.

This clonotype occurred a few times. The chain has TRBV28 and TRBJ2-1; weak D call: TRBD2 (6 bases). Germline V CDR1 and CDR2: MDHEN, SYDVKM. This CDR3 region has 16 residues. Deletions cut 4 bases from V and 0 bases from J, with 13 bases between. The CDR3 region is CASSSLDGGSYNEQFF. The CDR3, as DNA: TGTGCCAGCAGTTCACTAGACGGGGGCTCCTACAATGAGCAGTTCTTC.